This TCR beta chain appears in the sequencing data of a study of multiple sclerosis patients with progressive multifocal leukoencephalopathy. Study-level points and caveats: Less diverse TRB repertoires were suggested in most PML patients. At PML onset, no shared TRBV or TRBJ gene usage was seen.

This CDR3 contains 14 residues. CDR1 is MNHNY and CDR2 is SVGAGI in the germline V gene (reference sequence). J was trimmed by 1 base and V by 6 bases; bases with no gene match: 6. The protocol was immunoSEQ multiplex PCR, while the TCRdb copy is restricted to in-frame clones and leaves out a portion. The sample consists of under 40,000 clones, 90% to 95% of them appearing once. The time point denotes: before natalizumab initiation. In this sample, this clone turned up once. Its antigen is unknown. The receptor comes from a man aged 25 to 40 with multiple sclerosis. Sequencing was carried out using PBMCs. The rearrangement joins TRBV6-6 to TRBJ2-7; 7 positions match TRBD2. The DNA of the CDR3 is TGTGCCAGCAGCCCCTTGGGGGGGTCCTACGAGCAGTACTTC. Its translation is CASSPLGGSYEQYF.